The rows below give T cell receptor beta chains drawn from one sample of a study of T-cell memory formation after mild COVID-19. TCRdb fed the 5' RACE reads into MiXCR, producing one record per CDR3 protein. This sample has about 620,000 distinct CDR3 sequences, with about a sixth found just once. The sequenced sample consisted of PBMCs or a T cell subset sorted from them (not recorded which). The receptors derive from an adult woman who had mild COVID-19 (a few samples of this study predate the infection). Cell type and time point are not known. Both conserved end residues are part of each CDR3. D genes are given only for firm matches. Expanded clones get a size class; other rows say once, few or many, or leave the size out.

TRBJ2-5 TRBV20-1 . . CSARDYRRGQETQYF TGCAGTGCTAGAGATTATAGACGGGGACAAGAGACCCAGTACTTC
TRBJ1-1 TRBV7-9 . few CASSLAGGMAFF TGTGCCAGCAGCTTAGCGGGAGGCATGGCTTTCTTT
TRBJ2-3 TRBV10-3 TRBD2 few CAIRKTSGSPNTQYF TGTGCCATCAGAAAGACTAGCGGGAGTCCGAATACGCAGTATTTT
TRBJ1-2 TRBV20-1 TRBD1 . CSARVPSLGQGLRNTF TGCAGTGCTAGAGTCCCTTCACTAGGACAGGGACTTCGGAACACCTTC
TRBJ2-5 TRBV24-1 . many CATSAGETQYF TGTGCCACCTCGGCGGGCGAGACCCAGTACTTC
TRBJ2-1 TRBV12-3/TRBV12-4 TRBD2 many CASSPPLAYNEQFF TGTGCCAGCAGTCCACCACTAGCGTACAATGAGCAGTTCTTC
TRBJ2-7 TRBV2 . few CASSDHPGTSYEQYF TGTGCCAGCAGCGATCACCCCGGGACCAGCTACGAGCAGTACTTC
TRBJ2-1 TRBV10-2 TRBD2 . CASSESKMASGSNEQFF TGCGCCAGCAGTGAGTCGAAGATGGCTAGCGGGAGCAATGAGCAGTTCTTC
TRBJ2-7 TRBV19 . few CASSIGGQGLDEQYF TGTGCCAGTAGTATCGGCGGGCAGGGTCTCGACGAGCAGTACTTC
TRBJ2-1 TRBV24-1 TRBD1 few CATSDFRRGGHNEQFF TGTGCCACCAGTGATTTCCGCCGAGGGGGCCACAATGAGCAGTTCTTC
TRBJ1-2 TRBV19 . few CASSIGEALGNYGYTF TGTGCCAGTAGTATAGGCGAGGCCTTGGGAAACTATGGCTACACCTTC
TRBJ2-5 TRBV20-1 TRBD1 few CSAPGQAVETQYF TGCAGTGCTCCGGGACAGGCGGTAGAGACCCAGTACTTC
TRBJ2-3 TRBV12-3/TRBV12-4 . . CASRKGQAGTDTQYF TGTGCCAGCAGAAAAGGACAGGCGGGAACAGATACGCAGTATTTT
TRBJ2-1 TRBV5-1 TRBD2 many CASSWTSGGYSYNEQFF TGCGCCAGCAGCTGGACTAGCGGGGGTTATTCCTACAATGAGCAGTTCTTC
TRBJ2-1 TRBV3-1 TRBD1 . CASSQSWDSQFF TGTGCCAGCAGCCAAAGTTGGGACAGCCAGTTCTTC
TRBJ2-5 TRBV7-3 TRBD1 . CASSFDRGQTQYF TGTGCCAGCAGCTTCGACAGGGGACAGACCCAGTACTTC
TRBJ1-5 TRBV20-1 . . CSASPGAQPQHF TGCAGTGCTAGTCCCGGGGCTCAGCCCCAGCATTTT
TRBJ2-1 TRBV5-1 . many CASSPGQYNEQFF TGCGCCAGCAGCCCTGGACAGTACAATGAGCAGTTCTTC
TRBJ2-2 TRBV12-3/TRBV12-4 TRBD2 few CASRLAGGNTGELFF TGTGCCAGCAGGCTAGCGGGGGGGAACACCGGGGAGCTGTTTTTT
TRBJ2-3 TRBV6-2/TRBV6-3 TRBD2 . CASSYGGLAGSAQYF TGTGCCAGCAGTTACGGGGGACTAGCGGGATCTGCGCAGTATTTT
TRBJ2-2 TRBV7-2 TRBD2 many CASSLGGGSGRGVGELFF TGTGCCAGCAGCTTAGGTGGTGGTAGCGGGAGAGGAGTCGGGGAGCTGTTTTTT
TRBJ2-4 TRBV20-1 . few CSAREHTSGYKNIQYF TGCAGTGCTAGAGAACATACCTCGGGGTACAAAAACATTCAGTACTTC
TRBJ2-7 TRBV11-2 TRBD2 few CASSLSDAGGYEQYF TGTGCCAGCAGCCTCTCGGATGCGGGGGGATACGAGCAGTACTTC
TRBJ2-1 TRBV6-5 . . CASSYSLASVGNEQFF TGTGCCAGCAGTTACTCGTTGGCTAGCGTGGGAAATGAGCAGTTCTTC
TRBJ2-5 TRBV25-1 TRBD2 . CASRGPRSGSTGETQYF TGTGCCAGCAGAGGGCCCCGTAGCGGGAGTACGGGGGAGACCCAGTACTTC
TRBJ2-5 TRBV14 . . CASSQAPRGAQYF TGTGCCAGCAGCCAGGCCCCAAGGGGAGCCCAGTACTTC
TRBJ2-1 TRBV9 TRBD1 many CASSETGYNEQFF TGTGCCAGCAGCGAGACAGGGTACAATGAGCAGTTCTTC
TRBJ2-1 TRBV4-1 TRBD2 . CASSQGGLAGPPSYNEQFF TGCGCCAGCAGCCAAGGGGGACTAGCGGGGCCGCCCTCCTACAATGAGCAGTTCTTC
TRBJ2-1 TRBV24-1 . once CATSAENEQFF TGTGCCACCAGTGCGGAGAATGAGCAGTTCTTC
TRBJ2-7 TRBV6-5 . few CASRKSYSEPNYEQYF TGTGCCAGCAGAAAATCATACTCGGAACCTAACTACGAGCAGTACTTC
TRBJ1-1 TRBV7-2 . . CASSLTTANTEAFF TGTGCCAGCAGCTTAACGACAGCGAACACTGAAGCTTTCTTT
TRBJ2-7 TRBV27 . . CASGTGIEQYF TGTGCCAGCGGTACAGGGATCGAGCAGTACTTC
TRBJ2-3 TRBV29-1 . few CSVDAGNTDTQYF TGCAGCGTTGATGCCGGGAACACAGATACGCAGTATTTT
TRBJ2-3 TRBV5-1 TRBD2 few CASSPRTSGVGDTQYF TGCGCCAGCAGCCCCAGGACTAGCGGGGTGGGGGATACGCAGTATTTT
TRBJ1-5 TRBV11-2 . . CASSATGTHSNQPQHF TGTGCCAGCAGCGCTACCGGGACTCATAGCAATCAGCCCCAGCATTTT
TRBJ1-1 TRBV5-4 . few CASSLGGRAAFF TGTGCCAGCAGCTTGGGTGGAAGAGCAGCTTTCTTT
TRBJ2-7 TRBV6-5 . few CASSYSGTGNEQYF TGTGCCAGCAGTTACTCTGGGACGGGCAACGAGCAGTACTTC
TRBJ2-1 TRBV2 . many CASSPRGAYNEQFF TGTGCCAGCAGCCCACGGGGGGCTTACAATGAGCAGTTCTTC
TRBJ2-3 TRBV10-3 TRBD1 . CAISEGGTGVTDTQYF TGTGCCATCAGTGAAGGCGGGACAGGGGTCACAGATACGCAGTATTTT
TRBJ2-3 TRBV7-8 . . CASSLEVGLTRGDTQYF TGTGCCAGCAGCTTAGAGGTTGGGCTCACTAGGGGAGATACGCAGTATTTT
TRBJ2-3 TRBV27 . few CASSRSYRLTDTQYF TGTGCCAGCAGTCGGAGTTACAGGCTCACAGATACGCAGTATTTT
TRBJ2-7 TRBV20-1 TRBD2 few CSAVDTSGSHYEQYF TGCAGTGCGGTGGATACTAGCGGATCACACTACGAGCAGTACTTC
TRBJ2-2 TRBV7-9 . . CASSYVGELFF TGTGCCAGCAGCTACGTCGGGGAGCTGTTTTTT
TRBJ1-4 TRBV7-2 . few CASSLLNEKLFF TGTGCCAGCAGCTTACTTAATGAAAAACTGTTTTTT
TRBJ2-5 TRBV28 TRBD2 few CASGEGRMETQYF TGTGCCAGCGGGGAGGGGCGGATGGAGACCCAGTACTTC
TRBJ1-5 TRBV28 TRBD1 few CASSLRGQGGDQPQHF TGTGCCAGCAGTTTAAGGGGACAGGGAGGCGATCAGCCCCAGCATTTT
TRBJ2-1 TRBV10-3 . . CAISEEASFPYNEQFF TGTGCCATCAGTGAGGAAGCTAGCTTCCCCTACAATGAGCAGTTCTTC
TRBJ1-1 TRBV19 . few CASSIATDTEAFF TGTGCCAGTAGTATTGCCACGGACACTGAAGCTTTCTTT
TRBJ2-7 TRBV12-3/TRBV12-4 TRBD2 . CASSLGKSGSSGSNEQYF TGTGCCAGCAGTTTAGGAAAATCCGGCAGTAGCGGGAGCAACGAGCAGTACTTC
TRBJ2-5 TRBV19 . few CASSMIRQGKETQYF TGTGCCAGTAGTATGATTCGGCAAGGGAAAGAGACCCAGTACTTC
TRBJ2-7 TRBV6-2/TRBV6-3 . . CASSYSGPLSEQYF TGTGCCAGCAGTTACTCGGGACCGCTTTCCGAGCAGTACTTC
TRBJ1-4 TRBV6-1 . . CASSVSQGSAEKLFF TGTGCCAGCAGTGTGTCGCAGGGATCGGCTGAAAAACTGTTTTTT
TRBJ1-5 TRBV7-8 TRBD1 many CASSYNRGDQPQHF TGTGCCAGCAGCTACAACAGGGGCGATCAGCCCCAGCATTTT
TRBJ2-1 TRBV13 TRBD1 . CASRQDRGLRNEQFF TGTGCCAGCAGACAGGACAGGGGGCTAAGAAATGAGCAGTTCTTC
TRBJ2-4 TRBV4-1 TRBD2 few CASSQVAGGGPSSRDIQYF TGCGCCAGCAGCCAAGTAGCCGGCGGGGGGCCGTCCTCTAGGGACATTCAGTACTTC